Following are 10 T cell receptor beta chains from one sample sequenced in a study of blood T cell repertoires in COVID-19. The table came from immunoSEQ multiplex PCR; TCRdb's copy has only in-frame clones and leaves some out. The table includes about 300,000 clones, about 87% detected once. The specimen sequenced was peripheral blood. These TCRs come from a woman in her thirties who had recovered from COVID-19.

V usage is TRBV7-3 and J usage is TRBJ1-6; 7 nucleotides align to TRBD1. Germline CDR1 SGHTA, CDR2 FQGTGA. V lost 5 bases and J lost 10; bases outside the gene matches: 11. CDR3 length: 15 amino acids. Here the CDR3 DNA reads TGTGCCAGCAGCAAAGAACAGGGGATAGGATCACCCCTCCACTTT. This codes for CASSKEQGIGSPLHF.

This clone has ten or more counts. The chain is built from TRBV5-1 and TRBJ1-4; D is unresolved. CDR3 size: 15 residues. Trimming pared 0 bases from V and 1 base from J, leaving 7 bases between. CDR1 is SGHRS and CDR2 is YFSETQ in the germline V gene. In nucleotides, the CDR3 is TGCGCCAGCAGCTTGGGAGTTGTAACTAATGAAAAACTGTTTTTT. Amino acid sequence: CASSLGVVTNEKLFF.

A remark on this clone: The same CDR3 can be traced to other DNA sequences in this sample. The V and J genes are TRBV19 and TRBJ1-1; TRBD1 agrees at 8 bases. Germline loops: CDR1 LNHDA, CDR2 SQIVND (reference sequence). V dropped 3 bases and J dropped 1; count of bases not matched to a gene: 1. The CDR3 is 14 residues long. The CDR3 DNA follows: TGTGCCAGTAGTATCGGACAGGGGAACACTGAAGCTTTCTTT. Its translation is CASSIGQGNTEAFF.

This chain connects TRBV18 to TRBJ2-7, with D hard to call. The V and J ends lost 0 bases and 3 bases respectively, with 6 bases between them. This CDR3 region has 13 residues. Germline loops: CDR1 KGHSH, CDR2 LQKENI. As DNA, the CDR3 is TGTGCCAGCTCACCACCGGTCGGCTACGAGCAGTACTTC. This sequence encodes CASSPPVGYEQYF.

This clone was detected once. This chain uses TRBV6-2 or TRBV6-3 with TRBJ2-2, with TRBD1 identical over 10 bases. J was trimmed by 5 bases and V by 1 base; bases with no gene match: 1. CDR3 length: 15 residues. CDR1 and CDR2 from the germline V gene are MNHEY and SVGEGT. Here the CDR3 reads CASSYWGQGTGELFF. In nucleotides, the CDR3 is TGTGCCAGCAGTTACTGGGGACAGGGGACCGGGGAGCTGTTTTTT.

The gene calls are TRBV19 and TRBJ1-5, with TRBD1 identical over 8 bases. The trim removed 8 bases at V and 2 bases at J, leaving 5 bases unmatched. This CDR3 region has 14 residues. Germline V CDR1 and CDR2: LNHDA, SQIVND (reference sequence). In DNA, the CDR3 is TGTGCCAGTGTGGACAGGGCAGGCAATCAGCCCCAGCATTTT. Residues: CASVDRAGNQPQHF. The full variable domain, its missing parts supplied by reference TRBV19 and TRBJ1-5, is DGGITQSPKYLFRKEGQNVTLSCEQNLNHDAMYWYRQDPGQGLRLIYYSQIVNDFQKGDIAEGYSVSREKKESFPLTVTSAQKNPTAFYLCASVDRAGNQPQHFGDGTRLSIL.

This chain uses TRBV10-3 with TRBJ2-1, with 11 bases matching TRBD2. The germline V gene has CDR1 ENHRY and CDR2 SYGVKD. The ends lost 2 bases at V and 4 bases at J; junction bases unmatched: 1. The CDR3 contains 15 residues. Here the CDR3 reads CAISETSGGYNEQFF. CDR3 in DNA: TGTGCCATCAGTGAGACTAGCGGGGGTTACAATGAGCAGTTCTTC.

Only a few counts were recorded for this clone. The chain combines TRBV5-4 with TRBJ1-5, with D possibly TRBD1 on 5 matching bases. Germline V gene sequence: CDR1 SGHNT, CDR2 YYREEE (reference sequence). V lost 3 bases and J lost 3, with 16 bases in between. This CDR3 spans 16 amino acids. DNA of the CDR3: TGTGCCAGCAGCTCCACCTACGGCAGGGACAATCAGCCCCAGCATTTT. This codes for CASSSTYGRDNQPQHF.

The chain links TRBV5-1 to TRBJ1-2; 9 bases align to TRBD1. The germline V gene has CDR1 SGHRS and CDR2 YFSETQ. V lost 4 bases to trimming and J lost 6 bases; unmatched junction nucleotides: 16. There are 17 residues in the CDR3. The CDR3 region is CASSRQGGKVEMNGYTF. For the CDR3, the DNA is TGCGCCAGCAGCCGACAGGGGGGGAAGGTGGAGATGAATGGCTACACCTTC. The full variable domain, completed using reference TRBV5-1 and TRBJ1-2, is KAGVTQTPRYLIKTRGQQVTLSCSPISGHRSVSWYQQTPGQGLQFLFEYFSETQRNKGNFPGRFSGRQFSNSRSEMNVSTLELGDSALYLCASSRQGGKVEMNGYTFGSGTRLTVV.

As to this clone: The sample contains more than one DNA sequence encoding this CDR3. The chain couples TRBV28 to TRBJ1-5; D is unclear. Deletions cut 5 bases from V and 2 bases from J, with 10 bases between. The CDR3 is 14 residues long. In germline, CDR1 is MDHEN, CDR2 SYDVKM. The CDR3 spells CASSRGGGNQPQHF. CDR3 in DNA: TGTGCCAGCAGTCGGGGTGGGGGCAATCAGCCCCAGCATTTT.